Listed below are T cell receptor beta chains from one sample, sequenced in a study of T cell responses to AZD1222 COVID-19 vaccine. Sequenced by immunoSEQ multiplex PCR; TCRdb stores in-frame clones only, minus some. The repertoire consists of 150,000 to 200,000 clones, with around 92% occurring once and the leading ten covering approximately 1.3%. Sample: peripheral blood, taken on day 0 of AZD1222 vaccination. All receptors come from an adult in good health. CDR3s include the opening cysteine and the closing phenylalanine or tryptophan. D genes are given only for firm matches. Clone size, where shown, is once, few, many, or a class for clones that have expanded.

>-|TRBV11-3|-|TRBJ2-3
CASARGSTDTQYF
TGTGCCAGCGCGAGGGGGAGCACAGATACGCAGTATTTT
>-|TRBV7-9|-|TRBJ1-1
CASSLSSRTEAFF
TGTGCCAGCAGCCTTTCAAGTAGAACTGAAGCTTTCTTT
>-|TRBV6-2/TRBV6-3|-|TRBJ1-3
CASSYRGVRRSGNTIYF
TGTGCCAGCAGTTACCGAGGAGTTCGCCGCTCTGGAAACACCATATATTTT
>-|TRBV19|TRBD1|TRBJ1-1
CASSIGRGLEAFF
TGTGCCAGTAGTATAGGCAGGGGGCTTGAAGCTTTCTTT
>once|TRBV5-1|-|TRBJ1-1
CASSLVGGRNTEAFF
TGCGCCAGCAGCTTGGTGGGAGGCCGGAACACTGAAGCTTTCTTT
>-|TRBV18|TRBD1|TRBJ1-2
CASSPGQGHYGYTF
TGTGCCAGCTCACCGGGACAGGGTCACTATGGCTACACCTTC
>-|TRBV29-1|-|TRBJ2-7
CSARETYEQYF
TGCAGCGCCAGGGAAACCTACGAGCAGTACTTC
>-|TRBV5-1|TRBD2|TRBJ2-3
CASSSVTSGGTDTQYF
TGCGCCAGCAGCTCGGTGACTAGCGGTGGCACAGATACGCAGTATTTT
>-|TRBV7-3|-|TRBJ2-3
CASSLTSGETDTQYF
TGTGCCAGCAGCTTAACTAGTGGGGAAACAGATACGCAGTATTTT
>few|TRBV29-1|TRBD2|TRBJ2-3
CSVVGPAGGPPTDTQYF
TGCAGCGTTGTCGGGCCAGCGGGGGGCCCTCCCACAGATACGCAGTATTTT
>-|TRBV7-9|TRBD2|TRBJ2-1
CASSLRLAEINEQFF
TGTGCCAGCAGCTTAAGACTAGCGGAGATCAATGAGCAGTTCTTC
>-|TRBV15|TRBD1|TRBJ1-5
CATSLRQGLNINQPQHF
TGTGCCACCAGCCTCCGACAGGGGTTGAATATCAATCAGCCCCAGCATTTT
>-|TRBV5-4|TRBD1|TRBJ1-3
CASSSRTGGGNTIYF
TGTGCCAGCAGCTCGCGGACAGGAGGCGGAAACACCATATATTTT
>-|TRBV15|-|TRBJ2-7
CATSRGVWVYEQYF
TGTGCCACCAGCAGGGGGGTTTGGGTGTACGAGCAGTACTTC
>-|TRBV6-6|TRBD1|TRBJ1-5
CASSPRDRGNQPQHF
TGTGCCAGCAGCCCCCGGGACAGGGGGAATCAGCCCCAGCATTTT
>-|TRBV5-1|-|TRBJ2-3
CASSLVGRGPDTQYF
TGCGCCAGCAGCTTGGTTGGCAGGGGCCCAGATACGCAGTATTTT
>once|TRBV5-4|-|TRBJ2-3
CASSIGASTDTQYF
TGTGCCAGCAGTATAGGGGCTAGCACAGATACGCAGTATTTT
>-|TRBV6-5|TRBD1|TRBJ1-2
CASSYSDRGRTGYTF
TGTGCCAGCAGTTACTCAGACAGGGGGCGTACTGGCTACACCTTC
>-|TRBV9|TRBD1|TRBJ1-6
CASSLMGDRGSPLHF
TGTGCCAGCAGCCTGATGGGTGACAGGGGTTCACCCCTCCACTTT
>few|TRBV2|-|TRBJ2-1
CASIRTQGRHEQFF
TGTGCCAGCATAAGGACCCAGGGCCGCCATGAGCAGTTCTTC